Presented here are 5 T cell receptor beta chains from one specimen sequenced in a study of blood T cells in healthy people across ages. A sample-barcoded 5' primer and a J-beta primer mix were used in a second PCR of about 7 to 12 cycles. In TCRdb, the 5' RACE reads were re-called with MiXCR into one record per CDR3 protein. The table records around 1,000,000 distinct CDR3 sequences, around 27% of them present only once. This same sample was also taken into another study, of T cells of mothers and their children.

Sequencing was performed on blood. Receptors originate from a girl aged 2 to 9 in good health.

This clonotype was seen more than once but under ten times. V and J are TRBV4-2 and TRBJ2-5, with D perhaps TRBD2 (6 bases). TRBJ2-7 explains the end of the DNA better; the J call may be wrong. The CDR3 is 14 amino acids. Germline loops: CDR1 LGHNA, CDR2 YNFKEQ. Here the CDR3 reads CASSHGSGSYEQYF. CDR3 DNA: TGTGCCAGCAGCCATGGTAGCGGTTCCTACGAGCAGTACTTC.

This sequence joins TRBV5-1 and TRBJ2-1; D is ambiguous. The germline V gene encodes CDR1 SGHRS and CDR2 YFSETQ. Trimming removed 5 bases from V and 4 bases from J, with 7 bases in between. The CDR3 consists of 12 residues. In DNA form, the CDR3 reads TGCGCCAGCAGAAGTCTTTACAATGAGCAGTTCTTC. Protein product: CASRSLYNEQFF. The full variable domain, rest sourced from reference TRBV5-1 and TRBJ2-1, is KAGVTQTPRYLIKTRGQQVTLSCSPISGHRSVSWYQQTPGQGLQFLFEYFSETQRNKGNFPGRFSGRQFSNSRSEMNVSTLELGDSALYLCASRSLYNEQFFGPGTRLTVL.

CDR3 region: CASSQYYVLSINYEQYF. CDR3 DNA sequence: TGCGCCAGCAGCCAATATTATGTCCTCTCGATCAACTACGAGCAGTACTTC. The rearrangement joins TRBV4-1 to TRBJ2-7; D uncertain. The V gene's germline CDR1 is MGHRA and CDR2 YSYEKL. The CDR3 has 17 amino acids. V lost 2 bases, J lost 3 bases, and 20 bases lay in between.

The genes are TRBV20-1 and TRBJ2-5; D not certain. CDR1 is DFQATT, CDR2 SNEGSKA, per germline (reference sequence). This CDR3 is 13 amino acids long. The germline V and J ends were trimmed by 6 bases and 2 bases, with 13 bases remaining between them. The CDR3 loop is CSAQPPLQETQYF. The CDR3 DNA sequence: TGCAGTGCCCAACCCCCACTACAAGAGACCCAGTACTTC.

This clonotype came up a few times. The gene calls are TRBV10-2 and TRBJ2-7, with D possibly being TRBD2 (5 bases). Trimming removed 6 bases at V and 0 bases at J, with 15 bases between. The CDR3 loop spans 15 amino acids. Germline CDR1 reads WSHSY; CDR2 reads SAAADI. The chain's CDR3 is CASRDRDLSSYEQYF. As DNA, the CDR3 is TGCGCCAGCAGGGACCGGGATTTGAGCTCCTACGAGCAGTACTTC.